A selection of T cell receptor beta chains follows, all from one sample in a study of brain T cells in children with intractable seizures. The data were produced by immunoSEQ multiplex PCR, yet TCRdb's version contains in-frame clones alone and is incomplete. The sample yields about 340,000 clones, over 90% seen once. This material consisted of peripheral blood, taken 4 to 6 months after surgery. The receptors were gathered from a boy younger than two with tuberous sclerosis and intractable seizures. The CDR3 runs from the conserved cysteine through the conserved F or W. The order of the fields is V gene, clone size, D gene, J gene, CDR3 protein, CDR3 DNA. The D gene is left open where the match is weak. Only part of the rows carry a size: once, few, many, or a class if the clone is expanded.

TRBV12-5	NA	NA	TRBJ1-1	CASGRPDTRTEAFF	TGTGCTAGTGGTCGCCCGGACACGCGCACTGAAGCTTTCTTT
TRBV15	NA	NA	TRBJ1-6	CATSRDVDHYNSPLHF	TGTGCCACCAGCAGAGATGTGGACCACTATAATTCACCCCTCCACTTT
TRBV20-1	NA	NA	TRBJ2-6	CSASARWVSGANVLTF	TGCAGTGCTAGTGCCCGGTGGGTCTCTGGGGCCAACGTCCTGACTTTC
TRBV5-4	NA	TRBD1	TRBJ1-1	CASSPRQGRNTEAFF	TGTGCCAGCAGCCCCCGACAGGGGAGGAACACTGAAGCTTTCTTT
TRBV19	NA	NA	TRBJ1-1	CASSLGGAHTEAFF	TGTGCCAGTAGCCTAGGGGGGGCCCACACTGAAGCTTTCTTT
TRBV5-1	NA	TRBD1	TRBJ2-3	CASSLDRTGGTDTQYF	TGCGCCAGCAGCTTGGACCGGACAGGGGGCACAGATACGCAGTATTTT
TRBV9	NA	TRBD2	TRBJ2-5	CASSVGRNSGVGETQYF	TGTGCCAGCAGCGTAGGACGGAATAGCGGGGTTGGCGAGACCCAGTACTTC
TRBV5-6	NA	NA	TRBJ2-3	CASRIGVGGYGTDTQYF	TGTGCCAGCAGAATCGGGGTAGGGGGGTATGGCACAGATACGCAGTATTTT
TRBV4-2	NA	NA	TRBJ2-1	CASSPPGGNAGQFF	TGTGCCAGCAGCCCCCCCGGAGGAAATGCCGGGCAGTTCTTC
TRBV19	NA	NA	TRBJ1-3	CATATARGGNTIYF	TGTGCCACTGCGACCGCTCGAGGGGGAAACACCATATATTTT
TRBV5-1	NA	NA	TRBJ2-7	CASSLVTGSYEQYF	TGCGCCAGCAGCTTGGTAACAGGATCCTACGAGCAGTACTTC
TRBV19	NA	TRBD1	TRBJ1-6	CASRGTGYRNSPLHF	TGTGCCAGTAGGGGGACAGGGTATCGTAATTCACCCCTCCACTTT
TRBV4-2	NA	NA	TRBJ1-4	CASSPEISFNEKLFF	TGTGCCAGCAGCCCCGAGATCTCCTTTAATGAAAAACTGTTTTTT
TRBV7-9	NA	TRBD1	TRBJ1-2	CASSRTGGNYGYTF	TGTGCCAGCAGTCGGACAGGGGGAAACTATGGCTACACCTTC
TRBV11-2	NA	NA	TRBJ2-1	CASSLERGSYNEQFF	TGTGCCAGCAGCTTAGAACGGGGGTCCTACAATGAGCAGTTCTTC
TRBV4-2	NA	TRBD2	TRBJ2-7	CASSQESLAETYEQYF	TGTGCCAGCAGCCAAGAATCCCTAGCGGAGACCTACGAGCAGTACTTC
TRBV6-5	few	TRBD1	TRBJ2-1	CASSMSQGIQQFF	TGTGCCAGCAGCATGTCACAGGGGATACAGCAGTTCTTC
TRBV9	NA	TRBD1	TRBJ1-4	CASSTRDRLEEKLFF	TGTGCCAGCAGCACCCGGGACAGGCTAGAAGAAAAACTGTTTTTT
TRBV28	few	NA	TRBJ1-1	CASSLPTGRVAEAFF	TGTGCCAGCAGTTTACCTACAGGGAGGGTAGCTGAAGCTTTCTTT
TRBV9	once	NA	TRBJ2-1	CASSAYSSSYNEQFF	TGTGCCAGCAGCGCCTACTCGAGCTCCTACAATGAGCAGTTCTTC
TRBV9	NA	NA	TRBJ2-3	CASSVATWAGSTDTQYF	TGTGCCAGCAGCGTAGCTACATGGGCGGGCAGCACAGATACGCAGTATTTT
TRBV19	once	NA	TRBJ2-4	CASRETKNIQYF	TGTGCCAGTAGGGAAACCAAAAACATTCAGTACTTC
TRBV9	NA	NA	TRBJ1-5	CASSVDGRDNQPQHF	TGTGCCAGCAGCGTAGATGGCAGGGACAATCAGCCCCAGCATTTT
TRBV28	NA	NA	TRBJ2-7	CASSFGPFSYEQYF	TGTGCCAGCAGTTTTGGACCGTTCTCCTACGAGCAGTACTTC
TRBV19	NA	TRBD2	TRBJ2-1	CASRRLAGGNEQFF	TGTGCCAGTAGGAGACTAGCGGGGGGCAATGAGCAGTTCTTC
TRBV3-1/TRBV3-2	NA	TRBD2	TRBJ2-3	CASSQVVAGGTDTQYF	TGTGCCAGCAGCCAAGTTGTAGCGGGGGGCACAGATACGCAGTATTTT
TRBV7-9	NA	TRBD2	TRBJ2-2	CASSFSGRNTGELFF	TGTGCCAGCAGCTTTAGCGGGAGAAACACCGGGGAGCTGTTTTTT
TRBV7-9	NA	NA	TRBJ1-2	CASSLGVGGIDGYTF	TGTGCCAGCAGCTTAGGGGTGGGAGGGATAGATGGCTACACCTTC
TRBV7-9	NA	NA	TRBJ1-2	CASSWSGQGTLGYTF	TGTGCCAGCAGCTGGTCAGGCCAGGGGACACTTGGCTACACCTTC
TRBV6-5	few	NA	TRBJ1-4	CASTTGSQKLFF	TGTGCCAGCACGACAGGTTCGCAAAAACTGTTTTTT
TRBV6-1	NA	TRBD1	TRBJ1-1	CASSEARQGLTEAFF	TGTGCCAGCAGTGAAGCCCGACAGGGTTTGACTGAAGCTTTCTTT
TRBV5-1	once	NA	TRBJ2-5	CASSLGQKETQYF	TGCGCCAGCAGCTTGGGACAAAAAGAGACCCAGTACTTC
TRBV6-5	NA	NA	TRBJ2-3	CASWGSSPDTQYF	TGTGCCAGCTGGGGATCTAGCCCAGATACGCAGTATTTT
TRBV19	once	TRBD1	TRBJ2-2	CASSTPTGTGPGELFF	TGTGCCAGTAGTACGCCAACCGGGACAGGGCCCGGGGAGCTGTTTTTT
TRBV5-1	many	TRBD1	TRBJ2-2	CASSLKFQGVVNTGELFF	TGCGCCAGCAGCTTGAAATTCCAGGGGGTGGTCAACACCGGGGAGCTGTTTTTT
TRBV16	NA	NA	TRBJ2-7	CASSPSPGTTYEQYF	TGTGCCAGCAGCCCCTCCCCAGGTACCACCTACGAGCAGTACTTC
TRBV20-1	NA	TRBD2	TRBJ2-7	CSASREGRYEQYF	TGCAGTGCTAGTAGGGAGGGCCGTTACGAGCAGTACTTC
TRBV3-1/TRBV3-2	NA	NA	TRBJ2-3	CASSQGTPRSTDTQYF	TGTGCCAGCAGCCAGGGGACTCCACGTAGCACAGATACGCAGTATTTT
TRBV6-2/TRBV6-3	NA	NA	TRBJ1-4	CASSDGTGNEKLFF	TGTGCCAGCAGTGACGGGACGGGTAATGAAAAACTGTTTTTT
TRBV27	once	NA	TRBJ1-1	CASSLWQNTEAFF	TGTGCCAGCAGTTTATGGCAGAACACTGAAGCTTTCTTT
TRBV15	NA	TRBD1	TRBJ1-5	CATSSTGNVNQPQHF	TGTGCCACCAGCTCGACAGGGAACGTCAATCAGCCCCAGCATTTT
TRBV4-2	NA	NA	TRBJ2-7	CASSQGVSYEQYF	TGTGCCAGCAGCCAAGGTGTATCCTACGAGCAGTACTTC
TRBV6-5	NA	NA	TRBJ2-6	CASMALSGANVLTF	TGTGCCAGCATGGCTCTGTCTGGGGCCAACGTCCTGACTTTC
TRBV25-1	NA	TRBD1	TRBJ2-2	CASSVPTGEVTGELFF	TGTGCCAGCAGTGTTCCGACAGGGGAGGTCACCGGGGAGCTGTTTTTT
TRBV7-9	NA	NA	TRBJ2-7	CASSTRDTPRDEQYF	TGTGCCAGCAGCACCCGGGACACCCCTCGGGACGAGCAGTACTTC
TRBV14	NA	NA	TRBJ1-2	CASSQDQARSLGYTF	TGTGCCAGCAGCCAAGATCAGGCCAGGTCGCTGGGCTACACCTTC
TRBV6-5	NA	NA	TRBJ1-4	CASSYGANEKLFF	TGTGCCAGCAGTTACGGAGCAAATGAAAAACTGTTTTTT
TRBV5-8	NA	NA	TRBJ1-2	CASSQMKLSASTYGYTF	TGTGCCAGCAGCCAAATGAAGTTGTCAGCAAGCACTTATGGCTACACCTTC